The 15 T cell receptor beta chains below were found in one sample sequenced in a study of blood T cell repertoires in COVID-19. This table comes from immunoSEQ multiplex PCR, and its TCRdb copy is limited to in-frame clones, with some not included. Of just under 350,000 clones listed, around 83% were seen once; the top ten hold around 3%. Sequencing was done on a sample of peripheral blood. The source is a man aged 25 to 45 with active or convalescent COVID-19.

The rearrangement uses TRBV18 and TRBJ1-2; 9 nucleotides match TRBD1. The CDR3 loop spans 14 amino acids. Per the germline V gene, CDR1 is KGHSH and CDR2 is LQKENI. V lost 3 bases to trimming and J lost 3 bases; unmatched junction nucleotides: 2. CDR3 bases: TGTGCCAGCTCACCTACAGGGGGCGACTATGGCTACACCTTC. Protein product: CASSPTGGDYGYTF.

This clone was seen a few times. V gene TRBV7-9 combines with J gene TRBJ2-3; no clear D. This CDR3 is 14 amino acids long. The germline gives CDR1 SEHNR, CDR2 FQNEAQ (reference sequence). V gave up 5 bases and J gave up 4 bases, with 13 bases separating them. The CDR3 protein is CASSPRSGPDTQYF. The CDR3 DNA follows: TGTGCCAGCAGCCCTAGATCTGGCCCAGATACGCAGTATTTT.

This chain links TRBV2 with TRBJ1-4; 7 bases map to TRBD1. The CDR3 spans 13 residues. V was pared by 6 bases and J by 7 bases, with 5 bases of the junction left unmatched. Germline assignment: CDR1 SNHLY and CDR2 FYNNEI. CDR3 sequence (DNA): TGTGCCAGCAGCCGGGACAGAGGTGAAAAACTGTTTTTT. Protein: CASSRDRGEKLFF.

V usage is TRBV11-2 and J usage is TRBJ2-3; possibly TRBD2 for D (7 bases). The V end was cut by 2 bases, the J end by 4 bases, with 13 bases between. Germline CDR1 SGHAT, CDR2 FQNNGV. This CDR3 has 15 residues. CDR3 residues: CASSLRGGAPDTQYF. The CDR3 nucleotides read TGTGCCAGCAGCTTACGTGGGGGGGCCCCAGATACGCAGTATTTT.

The V call is TRBV5-4, the J call TRBJ1-1, with unresolved D. V lost 3 bases and J 3 bases, leaving 18 bases between the germline ends. From germline, CDR1 is SGHNT and CDR2 YYREEE (reference sequence). CDR3 length: 16 residues. As DNA, the CDR3 is TGTGCCAGCAGCTATCCGGACCTCGACGGGGACACTGAAGCTTTCTTT. This sequence encodes CASSYPDLDGDTEAFF.

This sequence joins TRBV11-2 and TRBJ1-4; D gene uncertain. V was clipped by 5 bases and J by 6 bases, with 16 bases between them. There are 15 residues in the CDR3. Germline V gene lookup returns CDR1 SGHAT and CDR2 FQNNGV. The CDR3 region has the DNA TGTGCCAGCAGCCTGGGGATGTTGGGAGATGAAAAACTGTTTTTT. Encoded protein: CASSLGMLGDEKLFF.

CDR3 in amino acids: CASSPKLAGDADTQYF. CDR3 sequence (DNA): TGCGCCAGCAGCCCCAAACTAGCGGGGGATGCAGATACGCAGTATTTT. The genes are TRBV5-1 and TRBJ2-3, with 11 nucleotides matching TRBD2. With 4 bases clipped from V and 4 bases from J, the junction kept 8 bases outside the gene matches. This CDR3 contains 16 residues. CDR1 and CDR2 from the germline V gene are SGHRS and YFSETQ. Complete variable domain (other parts from reference TRBV5-1 and TRBJ2-3): KAGVTQTPRYLIKTRGQQVTLSCSPISGHRSVSWYQQTPGQGLQFLFEYFSETQRNKGNFPGRFSGRQFSNSRSEMNVSTLELGDSALYLCASSPKLAGDADTQYFGPGTRLTVL.

The J gene is TRBJ1-2, the V gene TRBV30; tentative D call: TRBD1 (6 bases). CDR3 length: 13 residues. Trimming stripped 0 bases from V and 7 bases from J, with 12 bases between. Germline lookup yields CDR1 GTSNPN and CDR2 SVGIG (reference sequence). CDR3 sequence (DNA): TGTGCCTGGAGTGTACCCGCAGGGGTTGGCTACACCTTC. Amino acids: CAWSVPAGVGYTF.

This chain joins TRBV29-1 and TRBJ1-2, with unresolved D. The CDR3 consists of 12 residues. Trimming removed 4 bases from V and 0 bases from J, with 6 bases in between. Germline V gene lookup returns CDR1 SQVTM and CDR2 ANQGSEA. The CDR3 here is CSVGTANYGYTF. The CDR3 DNA sequence: TGCAGCGTTGGAACGGCTAACTATGGCTACACCTTC. Combining the CDR3 with reference TRBV29-1 and TRBJ1-2 gives the whole variable domain SAVISQKPSRDICQRGTSLTIQCQVDSQVTMMFWYRQQPGQSLTLIATANQGSEATYESGFVIDKFPISRPNLTFSTLTVSNMSPEDSSIYLCSVGTANYGYTFGSGTRLTVV.

This clone was picked up a small number of times. The DNA for the CDR3 is TGTGCCAGCAGTTTACTTCCTTACGGAGGGGTAGGGAACTACGAGCAGTACTTC. Protein product: CASSLLPYGGVGNYEQYF. The chain combines TRBV28 with TRBJ2-7, with D possibly being TRBD2 (6 bases). The germline V gene encodes CDR1 MDHEN and CDR2 SYDVKM. V shed 2 bases and J shed 3 bases, with 23 bases lying between them. The CDR3 has 18 amino acids. Looking up the rest from reference TRBV28 and TRBJ2-7 gives the full variable domain: DVKVTQSSRYLVKRTGEKVFLECVQDMDHENMFWYRQDPGLGLRLIYFSYDVKMKEKGDIPEGYSVSREKKERFSLILESASTNQTSMYLCASSLLPYGGVGNYEQYFGPGTRLTVT.

The rearrangement uses TRBV10-3 and TRBJ1-6; D is perhaps TRBD1 (6 bases). CDR1 is ENHRY, CDR2 SYGVKD, per germline. This CDR3 region has 13 residues. V dropped 4 bases and J dropped 9 bases, with 10 bases sitting between them. The CDR3 DNA reads TGTGCCATCAGTGTGGACAGCGGTTCACCCCTCCACTTT. Residues: CAISVDSGSPLHF.

This clone has ten or more counts. The rearrangement joins TRBV11-3 to TRBJ2-1; 7 positions match TRBD2. The length of the CDR3 is 17 residues. The V and J ends lost 2 bases and 8 bases, in that order; junction bases with no gene match: 15. Germline lookup yields CDR1 SGHNT and CDR2 YENEEA. CDR3 residues: CASSLNWRGSSSYEQFF. CDR3 DNA sequence: TGTGCCAGCAGCTTAAACTGGCGGGGGAGCTCTTCCTATGAGCAGTTCTTC.

The chain has TRBV2 and TRBJ1-4; D remains ambiguous. CDR3 length: 14 amino acids. V lost 4 bases to trimming and J lost 4 bases, with 10 bases between them. The germline V gene encodes CDR1 SNHLY and CDR2 FYNNEI. CDR3 sequence: CASSGWGGNEKLFF. CDR3 sequence (DNA): TGTGCCAGCAGTGGGTGGGGAGGTAATGAAAAACTGTTTTTT. The full variable domain, its missing parts supplied by reference TRBV2 and TRBJ1-4, is EPEVTQTPSHQVTQMGQEVILRCVPISNHLYFYWYRQILGQKVEFLVSFYNNEISEKSEIFDDQFSVERPDGSNFTLKIRSTKLEDSAMYFCASSGWGGNEKLFFGSGTQLSVL.

This chain uses TRBV7-3 with TRBJ2-7; D might be TRBD2 (5 bases). Germline V CDR1 and CDR2: SGHTA, FQGTGA. The CDR3 is made up of 13 amino acids. V lost 1 base to trimming and J lost 7 bases, with 11 bases between them. The DNA for the CDR3 is TGTGCCAGCAGCTTAAGTCGGGGTGAAGAGCAGTACTTC. Translation gives CASSLSRGEEQYF.

V is TRBV4-3 and J is TRBJ1-6, with 8 bases that match TRBD1. Trimming removed 0 bases from V and 10 bases from J; junction bases left unmatched: 5. The CDR3 covers 15 residues. The germline CDR1 and CDR2 sequences are LGHNA and YSLEER. The CDR3 DNA reads as TGCGCCAGCAGCCAAGAATGGACAGGGTACTCACCCCTCCACTTT. Its translation: CASSQEWTGYSPLHF.